This TCR beta chain was observed in a study of cytomegalovirus exposure and HLA in healthy donors. Across the whole study: Sequencing of 150 million to 200 million T cells in an earlier analysis found 100 million or so unique TCR beta sequences.

The V gene end was trimmed by 6 bases and the J gene end by 0 bases; junction bases not matched to a gene: 4. CDR1 is MNHEY and CDR2 is SVGAGI in the germline V gene. This CDR3 has 15 amino acids. PCR used 60 Vbeta primers and 13 Jbeta primers. The data were produced by immunoSEQ multiplex PCR, yet TCRdb's version contains in-frame clones alone and is incomplete. The sample lists some 170,000 clones; approximately 70% were seen once. This clone was counted a single time. The sequence came from a human donor in good health. The rearrangement links TRBV6-5 to TRBJ2-7; TRBD2 matches 11 bases. What was sequenced was PBMCs. The CDR3 loop is CASRLAGGDSYEQYF. DNA of the CDR3: TGTGCCAGCAGATTAGCGGGGGGGGACTCCTACGAGCAGTACTTC.